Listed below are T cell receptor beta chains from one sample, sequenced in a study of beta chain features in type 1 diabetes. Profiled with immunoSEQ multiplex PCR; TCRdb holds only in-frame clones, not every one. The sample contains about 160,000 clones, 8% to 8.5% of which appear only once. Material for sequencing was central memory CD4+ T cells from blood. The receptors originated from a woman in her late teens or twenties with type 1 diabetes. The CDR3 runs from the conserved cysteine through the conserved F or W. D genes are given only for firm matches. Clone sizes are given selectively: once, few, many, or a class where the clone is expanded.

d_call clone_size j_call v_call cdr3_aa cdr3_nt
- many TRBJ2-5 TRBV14 CASSQGAGGETQYF TGTGCCAGCAGCCAAGGAGCAGGCGGGGAGACCCAGTACTTC
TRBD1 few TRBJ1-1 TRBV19 CASSPGQGSAEAFF TGTGCCAGTAGTCCAGGACAGGGCTCGGCTGAAGCTTTCTTT
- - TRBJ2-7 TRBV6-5 CASRLGSAKEQYF TGTGCCAGCAGACTCGGGAGTGCTAAGGAGCAGTACTTC
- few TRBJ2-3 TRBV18 CASSPPEGTDTQYF TGTGCCAGCTCACCACCGGAGGGCACAGATACGCAGTATTTT
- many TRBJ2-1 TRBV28 CASSLTRNEQFF TGTGCCAGCAGTCTCACCAGGAATGAGCAGTTCTTC
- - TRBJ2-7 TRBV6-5 CASRNYIGVHEQYF TGTGCCAGCAGGAACTACATAGGCGTCCACGAGCAGTACTTC
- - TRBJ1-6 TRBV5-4 CASSFGLPRGNSPLHF TGTGCCAGCAGCTTCGGACTACCTCGGGGTAATTCACCCCTCCACTTT
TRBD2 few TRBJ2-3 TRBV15 CATSKGSAGRGDTQYF TGTGCCACCAGCAAGGGTTCGGCAGGGCGGGGGGATACGCAGTATTTT
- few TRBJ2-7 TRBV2 CASNSARYEQYF TGTGCCAGCAATAGCGCCCGCTACGAGCAGTACTTC
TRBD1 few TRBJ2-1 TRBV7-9 CASSLTPDRGSINEQFF TGTGCCAGCAGCTTAACTCCGGACAGGGGGAGTATCAATGAGCAGTTCTTC
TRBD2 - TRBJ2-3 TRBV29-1 CSVSPGLAGGADTQYF TGCAGCGTTTCCCCCGGACTAGCGGGAGGGGCAGATACGCAGTATTTT
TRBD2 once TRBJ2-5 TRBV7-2 CASSLGLAGGETQYF TGTGCCAGCAGCTTAGGTCTAGCGGGGGGGGAGACCCAGTACTTC
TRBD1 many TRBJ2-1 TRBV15 CATSGTGIGEQFF TGTGCCACCTCTGGGACAGGGATTGGTGAGCAGTTCTTC
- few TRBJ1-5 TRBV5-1 CASSSRTDNQPQHF TGCGCCAGCAGCTCAAGGACAGATAATCAGCCCCAGCATTTT
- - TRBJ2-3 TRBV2 CASSRAVSTDTQYF TGTGCCAGCAGCCGAGCGGTTAGCACAGATACGCAGTATTTT
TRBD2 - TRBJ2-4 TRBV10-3 CATATEPGLDGEDIQYF TGTGCCACCGCGACCGAGCCGGGACTAGATGGAGAGGACATTCAGTACTTC
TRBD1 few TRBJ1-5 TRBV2 CASSVLPGQMSNQPQHF TGTGCCAGCAGTGTATTGCCGGGACAGATGAGCAATCAGCCCCAGCATTTT
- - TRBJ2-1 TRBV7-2 CASSFSHSNNEQFF TGTGCCAGCAGCTTTAGTCACTCGAACAATGAGCAGTTCTTC
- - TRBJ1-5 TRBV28 CASSPTGPYRQPQHF TGTGCCAGCAGTCCGACAGGTCCCTATCGGCAGCCCCAGCATTTT
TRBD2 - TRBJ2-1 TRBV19 CASSITHASGRNEQFF TGTGCCAGTAGTATTACGCACGCTAGCGGGAGGAATGAGCAGTTCTTC
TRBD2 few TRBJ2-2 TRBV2 CASNERGTRVGELFF TGTGCCAGCAATGAGCGGGGGACGAGAGTGGGGGAGCTGTTTTTT
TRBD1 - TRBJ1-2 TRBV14 CASSRDRGPGYTF TGTGCCAGCAGCCGTGACAGGGGGCCCGGCTACACCTTC
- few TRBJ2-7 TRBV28 CASTDPRGTYEQYF TGTGCCAGCACCGACCCCCGGGGGACCTACGAGCAGTACTTC
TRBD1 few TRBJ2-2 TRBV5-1 CASSDRGDGELFF TGCGCCAGCAGCGACAGGGGAGATGGGGAGCTGTTTTTT
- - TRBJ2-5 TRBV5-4 CASSSSQETQYF TGTGCCAGCAGCTCGTCCCAAGAGACCCAGTACTTC
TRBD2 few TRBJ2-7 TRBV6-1 CASSEMFGGAGSYEQYF TGTGCCAGCAGTGAAATGTTCGGGGGGGCGGGTTCCTACGAGCAGTACTTC
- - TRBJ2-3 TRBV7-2 CASSLQGRGADTQYF TGTGCCAGCAGCTTACAGGGCAGGGGGGCAGATACGCAGTATTTT
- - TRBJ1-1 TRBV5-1 CASSLSGMNTEAFF TGCGCCAGCAGCTTGTCAGGGATGAACACTGAAGCTTTCTTT
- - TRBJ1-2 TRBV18 CASSPPGLESNYGYTF TGTGCCAGCTCACCACCGGGACTGGAAAGTAACTATGGCTACACCTTC
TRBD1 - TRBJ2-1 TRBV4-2 CASSQGDRDNEQFF TGTGCCAGCAGCCAAGGGGACAGGGACAATGAGCAGTTCTTC
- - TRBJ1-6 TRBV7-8 CASSPAGTSNSPLHF TGTGCCAGCAGCCCCGCCGGGACATCAAATTCACCCCTCCACTTT
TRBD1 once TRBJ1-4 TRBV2 CAWGYRGPPTNEKLFF TGTGCTTGGGGATACAGGGGTCCACCAACTAATGAAAAACTGTTTTTT
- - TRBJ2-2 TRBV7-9 CASSLGTTNTGELFF TGTGCCAGCAGCTTAGGGACAACGAACACCGGGGAGCTGTTTTTT
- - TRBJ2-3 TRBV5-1 CASSGRGFNTDTQYF TGCGCCAGCAGCGGCCGAGGCTTTAACACAGATACGCAGTATTTT
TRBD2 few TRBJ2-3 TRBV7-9 CASSRLAGVADTQYF TGTGCCAGCAGCCGACTAGCGGGGGTTGCAGATACGCAGTATTTT
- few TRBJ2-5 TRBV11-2 CASSFTKGGETQYF TGTGCCAGCAGCTTCACCAAGGGGGGGGAGACCCAGTACTTC
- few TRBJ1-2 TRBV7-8 CASSLASSVNYGYTF TGTGCCAGCAGCCTGGCCAGTTCTGTTAACTATGGCTACACCTTC
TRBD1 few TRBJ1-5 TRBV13 CASSRQGISNQPQHF TGTGCCAGCAGCCGACAGGGAATAAGCAATCAGCCCCAGCATTTT
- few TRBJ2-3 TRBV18 CASSPRVGVTTDTQYF TGTGCCAGCTCACCAAGGGTCGGGGTCACCACAGATACGCAGTATTTT
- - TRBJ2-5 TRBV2 CASSEQETQYF TGTGCCAGCAGCGAACAGGAGACCCAGTACTTC
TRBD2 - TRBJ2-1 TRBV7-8 CASRKAGGRDEQFF TGTGCCAGCAGGAAGGCTGGCGGGAGGGATGAGCAGTTCTTC
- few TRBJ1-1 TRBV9 CASSVRGMNTEAFF TGTGCCAGCAGCGTACGGGGGATGAACACTGAAGCTTTCTTT
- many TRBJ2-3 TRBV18 CASSPDITDTQYF TGTGCCAGCTCACCGGACATCACAGATACGCAGTATTTT
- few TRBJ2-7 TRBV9 CASSVGADGDYEQYF TGTGCCAGCAGCGTAGGGGCCGACGGCGATTACGAGCAGTACTTC
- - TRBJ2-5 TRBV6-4 CASDILRGSGETQYF TGTGCCAGCGACATCCTACGGGGTAGTGGAGAGACCCAGTACTTC
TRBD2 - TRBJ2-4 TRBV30 CAWGPGLAPIQYF TGTGCCTGGGGACCGGGACTAGCGCCCATTCAGTACTTC
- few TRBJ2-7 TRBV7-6 CASSLDIPYEQYF TGTGCCAGCAGCTTAGACATACCCTACGAGCAGTACTTC